This T cell receptor (beta chain) is from a study of a mutant IDH1 vaccine in newly diagnosed glioma. Across the study: The therapy given earlier, which was standard therapy, consisted of radiotherapy, temozolomide, or both, and most of the patients received both.

This clone was seen a single time. Between the trimmed V and J ends, which lost 8 bases and 4 bases, there was a span of 14 bases. Germline V lookup: CDR1 MNHEY, CDR2 SMNVEV (reference sequence). The CDR3 extends over 13 amino acids. The sample's time point: baseline, week 1 (first vaccination visit). Treatment defined: pre-vaccination baseline after standard-of-care therapy. In every donor, the tumor was a new WHO grade 3 or 4 IDH1-mutant, ATRX-lost astrocytoma. Repertoires were generated with immunoSEQ multiplex PCR, while TCRdb's copy carries only in-frame clones and drops some. The repertoire has 55,000 to 70,000 clones, more than 65% of them found once; the top ten carry roughly 8.2%.

The source was PBMCs, collected from a glioma patient treated with radiotherapy, temozolomide or both. The gene calls are TRBV27 and TRBJ1-1; D gene unclear. This TCR derives from a man aged 50 or older with glioma. CDR3 coding DNA: TGTGCCAGCTCCAAAGAGGGCGGCACTGAAGCTTTCTTT. Amino acids: CASSKEGGTEAFF.